This TCR beta chain was profiled in a study of cytomegalovirus exposure and HLA in healthy donors. Amplification used 60 Vbeta primers and 13 Jbeta primers. Profiling relied on immunoSEQ multiplex PCR, and the TCRdb table lists in-frame clones only, not all of them. The sample shows 150,000 to 200,000 clones, and approximately 0.72% sits with its ten largest clones. Study outcomes and limitations: The number of N-insertions in an Asian-associated ancestry cluster was reportedly below the approximately 700-donor mean in a later analysis. From TCR beta sequences, most subjects' HLA-A and HLA-B alleles were reportedly predicted accurately.

Notes on this clone: Its antigen is unidentified.

Donors were ostensibly healthy at sampling, although undocumented immune exposures were probable. This CDR3 comprises 15 residues. Per germline, CDR1 WNHNN and CDR2 SYGVQD (reference sequence). V gave up 3 bases and J gave up 2 bases; unmatched junction bases: 6. V usage is TRBV10-1 and J usage is TRBJ2-7; 8 bases align to TRBD2. This TCR derives from a woman younger than 35 in good health and CMV-seropositive. The sequenced sample consisted of PBMCs. The CDR3: CASSDVAGGPYEQYF. The CDR3 region has the DNA TGCGCCAGCAGTGATGTTGCGGGAGGTCCCTACGAGCAGTACTTC.